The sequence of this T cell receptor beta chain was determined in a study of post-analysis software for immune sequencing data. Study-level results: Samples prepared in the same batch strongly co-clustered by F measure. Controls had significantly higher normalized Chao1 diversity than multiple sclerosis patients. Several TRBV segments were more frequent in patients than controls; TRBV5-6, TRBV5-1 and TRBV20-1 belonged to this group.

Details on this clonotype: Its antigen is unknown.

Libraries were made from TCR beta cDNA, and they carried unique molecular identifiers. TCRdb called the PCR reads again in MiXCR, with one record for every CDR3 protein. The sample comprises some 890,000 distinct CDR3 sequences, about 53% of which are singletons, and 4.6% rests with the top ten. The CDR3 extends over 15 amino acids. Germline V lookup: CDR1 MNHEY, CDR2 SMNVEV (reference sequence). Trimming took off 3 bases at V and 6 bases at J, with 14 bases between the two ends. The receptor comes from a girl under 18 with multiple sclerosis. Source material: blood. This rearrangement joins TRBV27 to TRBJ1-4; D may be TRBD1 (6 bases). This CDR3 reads CASSFIGQHDEKLFF. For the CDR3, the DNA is TGTGCCAGCAGTTTTATCGGACAGCACGATGAAAAACTGTTTTTT.